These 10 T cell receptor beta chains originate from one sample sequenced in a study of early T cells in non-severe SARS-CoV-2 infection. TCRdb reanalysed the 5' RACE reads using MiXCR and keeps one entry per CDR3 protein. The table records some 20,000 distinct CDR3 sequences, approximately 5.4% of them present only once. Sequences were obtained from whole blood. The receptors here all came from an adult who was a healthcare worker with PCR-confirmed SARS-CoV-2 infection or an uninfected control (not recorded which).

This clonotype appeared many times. The CDR3 spells CASSGLGSSYNEQFF. The CDR3 nucleotides read TGTGCCAGCTCGGGTTTAGGAAGCTCCTACAATGAGCAGTTCTTC. This chain joins TRBV18 and TRBJ2-1; D gene ambiguous. Trimming removed 6 bases from V and 0 bases from J, with 12 bases in between. This CDR3 contains 15 residues. Germline values: CDR1 KGHSH, CDR2 LQKENI.

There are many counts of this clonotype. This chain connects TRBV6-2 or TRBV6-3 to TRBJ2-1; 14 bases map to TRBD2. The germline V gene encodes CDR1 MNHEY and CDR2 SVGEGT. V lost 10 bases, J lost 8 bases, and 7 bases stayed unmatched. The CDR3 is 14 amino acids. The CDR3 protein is CAIRLAGGYDEQFF. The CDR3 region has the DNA TGTGCCATCAGACTAGCGGGAGGGTATGATGAGCAGTTCTTC.

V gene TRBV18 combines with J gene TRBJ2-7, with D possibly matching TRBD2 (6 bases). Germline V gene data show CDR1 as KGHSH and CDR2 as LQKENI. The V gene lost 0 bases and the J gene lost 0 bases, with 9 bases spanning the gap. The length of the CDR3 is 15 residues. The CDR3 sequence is CASSPPLATSYEQYF. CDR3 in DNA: TGTGCCAGCTCACCACCCCTAGCGACCTCCTACGAGCAGTACTTC.

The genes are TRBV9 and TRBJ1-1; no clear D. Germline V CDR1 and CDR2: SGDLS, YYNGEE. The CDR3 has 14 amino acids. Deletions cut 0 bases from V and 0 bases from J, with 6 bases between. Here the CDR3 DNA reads TGTGCCAGCAGCGTAGGAGCCCTGAACACTGAAGCTTTCTTT. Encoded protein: CASSVGALNTEAFF.

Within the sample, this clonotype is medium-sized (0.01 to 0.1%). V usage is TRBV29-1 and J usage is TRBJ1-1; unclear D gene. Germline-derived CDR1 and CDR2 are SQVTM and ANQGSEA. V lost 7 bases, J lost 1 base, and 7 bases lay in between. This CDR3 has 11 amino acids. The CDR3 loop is CSASGNTEAFF. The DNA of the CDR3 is TGCAGCGCCTCCGGGAACACTGAAGCTTTCTTT.

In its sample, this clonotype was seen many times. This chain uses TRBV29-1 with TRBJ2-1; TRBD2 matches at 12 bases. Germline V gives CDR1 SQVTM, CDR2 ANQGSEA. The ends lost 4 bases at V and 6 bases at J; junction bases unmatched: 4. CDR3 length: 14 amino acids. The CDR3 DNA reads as TGCAGCGTTGTAGGACTAGCGGGAACCAATGAGCAGTTCTTC. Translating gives CSVVGLAGTNEQFF.

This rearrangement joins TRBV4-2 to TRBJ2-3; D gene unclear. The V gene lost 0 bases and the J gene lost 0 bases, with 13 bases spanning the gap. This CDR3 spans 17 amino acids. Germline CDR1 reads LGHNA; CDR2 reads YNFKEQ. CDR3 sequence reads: CASSQDASTTSTDTQYF. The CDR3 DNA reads TGTGCCAGCAGCCAAGATGCGTCTACGACTAGCACAGATACGCAGTATTTT.

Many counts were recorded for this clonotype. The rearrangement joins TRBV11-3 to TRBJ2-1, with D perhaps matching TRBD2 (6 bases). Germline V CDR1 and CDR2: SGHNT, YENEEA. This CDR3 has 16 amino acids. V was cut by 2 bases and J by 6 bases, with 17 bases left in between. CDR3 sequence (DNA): TGTGCCAGCAGCTTAACACCGGGACTCCCACGCAATGAGCAGTTCTTC. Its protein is CASSLTPGLPRNEQFF.

This CDR3 is CASRAPGTGELFF. The CDR3 DNA sequence: TGTGCCAGCCGGGCCCCGGGGACCGGGGAGCTGTTTTTT. The chain recombines TRBV24-1 with TRBJ2-2, with D tentatively TRBD2 (5 bases). The ends were cut back, 11 bases at V and 5 bases at J, with 14 bases in the middle. The V gene's germline CDR1 is KGHDR and CDR2 SFDVKD. The CDR3 has 13 amino acids.

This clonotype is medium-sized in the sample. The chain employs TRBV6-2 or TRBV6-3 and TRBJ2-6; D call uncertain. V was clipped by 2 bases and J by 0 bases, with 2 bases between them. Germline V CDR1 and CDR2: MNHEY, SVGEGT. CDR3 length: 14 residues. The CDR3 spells CASSYNSGANVLTF. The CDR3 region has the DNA TGTGCCAGCAGTTACAACTCTGGGGCCAACGTCCTGACTTTC.